Included here is one T cell receptor (beta chain) sequence, with context. TCR beta libraries were built with iRepertoire HTBI primers and Arm-PCR of CDR3 regions. TCRdb reprocessed the multiplex PCR reads via MiXCR and lists one record per CDR3 protein. The table records approximately 460,000 distinct CDR3 sequences, roughly 17% of them present only once. Time point given: newly diagnosed GD, antithyroid drugs for less than 3 months. RNA from PBMCs was the source of the TCR library. Unmatched junction bases numbered 14, after V lost 4 bases and J lost 3 bases. Germline-derived CDR1 and CDR2 are MNHEY and SVGEGT. This CDR3 contains 18 residues. The sample belongs to a study of regulatory T cells in long-lasting Graves disease. Separately, the same data were catalogued under a study of T cells in Graves' hyperthyroidism and ophthalmopathy.

The TCR sequence derives from a woman younger than 45 with Graves disease. J is TRBJ2-2 and V is TRBV6-2 or TRBV6-3, with TRBD2 matching 7 bases. The sequenced sample was peripheral blood mononuclear cells (PBMCs), obtained at new diagnosis, from a patient treated with antithyroid drugs. The CDR3 sequence is CASSSLRAGEVDTGELFF. CDR3 DNA: TGTGCCAGCAGTTCCCTCAGGGCGGGAGAAGTGGACACCGGGGAGCTGTTTTTT.